The clone carrying this T cell receptor beta chain was picked up a small number of times. The record originates from a study of response to subunit inactivated influenza vaccine. Per germline, CDR1 MNHNS and CDR2 SASEGT. Trimming removed 7 bases at V and 0 bases at J, with 16 bases between. The CDR3 covers 16 residues. TCRdb redid the calling of the RT-PCR reads with MiXCR, one entry per CDR3 protein. The sample lists about 190,000 distinct CDR3 sequences, roughly an eighth occurring once. The sample here was CD8+ T cells sorted from PBMCs, taken around 5 days after vaccination. The chain combines TRBV6-1 with TRBJ2-1, with unresolved D. The TCR was taken from a man over 45 who received an inactivated influenza vaccine. CDR3 in DNA: TGTGCCAGCACCCTCCCGAAGGGAAGCTCCTACAATGAGCAGTTCTTC. It specifies CASTLPKGSSYNEQFF.